The entry below gives a single T cell receptor (beta chain) sequence along with its context. Its antigen is currently not known. No base qualities exist here, and no much larger clone lies one base off it. TCR beta repertoires were profiled from peripheral blood of under 15 young patients with multiple sclerosis to demonstrate the VDJtools post-analysis software. The multiple sclerosis patients were children and adolescents ranging in age from about 6 to 17 years. The data stem from a study of post-analysis software for immune sequencing data (dated by TCRdb to about 2015). Broadly, across the study: The recorded disease courses included relapsing-remitting, secondary progressive and progressive-relapsing multiple sclerosis, and some patients had no subtype annotation. The patient repertoires were compared against 10 to 12 previously published healthy control repertoires obtained from donors aged 6 to 25 years. A subset of samples was prepared in parallel using single-end sample barcoding, then pooled and co-amplified after Illumina adapter ligation. The paper's findings and limits, for the study overall: The control group was slightly older than the multiple sclerosis patient group. About 5 TRBV segments, including TRBV5-6, TRBV5-1 and TRBV20-1, were significantly more frequent in patients than controls. Compared with controls, multiple sclerosis patients had significantly lower normalized Chao1 diversity, a finding suggesting substantial peripheral T-cell clonal expansion. Strong co-clustering of samples prepared in the same batch was shown by direct clustering with F measure, prompting a batch-effect correction.

Library creation used PCR. These reads were obtained on an Illumina HiSeq 2500. To reduce PCR and sequencing biases, unique molecular identifiers were incorporated into the TCR beta cDNA libraries. Every 1 to 10 million input T cells yielded roughly 500,000 cDNA molecules, meaning each molecule approximated one T cell. The patient libraries were prepared and sequenced with the same protocol used for the earlier healthy control dataset. Within a given batch, samples were prepared together, multiplexed and sequenced on the same HiSeq lane. As for the original processing: MIGEC handled the raw barcoded reads, throwing out single-read molecular identifier groups before consensus assembly and CDR3 extraction. Clonotype tables were post-analysed with VDJtools, and diversity was normalized by down-sampling all datasets to the smallest sample size. In repertoire overlap clustering, CDR3 amino acid sequences, but not nucleotide sequences, were matched to correct batch-related cross-sample contamination. The public reads were reanalyzed by TCRdb: fastp trimming at Q25, MiXCR alignment, in-frame beta chains only. Every entry covers one CDR3 protein and lists the most common genes and DNA from its rows. Clone size and V and J calls follow TCRdb, not the original study. This sample holds hundreds of thousands of distinct CDR3 sequences; 55% to 60% were observed only once. The top ten clonotypes cover 10% to 12% of the sample.

The germline V gene (reference sequence) specifies PRHDT as CDR1 and FYEKMQ as CDR2. Trimming removed 5 bases from V and 0 bases from J; the gene matches leave 6 bases unexplained. The CDR3 measures 17 amino acids from cysteine to phenylalanine. Just the 51-base CDR3 DNA is kept, in frame starting at base 1. Sequencing was done on a sample of blood. The receptor was derived from a girl aged 2-15 years with multiple sclerosis. This chain is built from TRBV13 and TRBJ2-4; a stretch of 11 junction bases matches TRBD2. The DNA sequence is as follows: TGTGCCAGCAGCGTACGACTAGCGGGATTAGCCAAAAACATTCAGTACTTC. This encodes CASSVRLAGLAKNIQYF.